The clone carrying this T cell receptor (beta chain) has ten or more counts. What it binds is not known. These data are taken from a study of early T cells in non-severe SARS-CoV-2 infection. Study at large: Sequenced bulk RNA came from whole blood that was unsorted, and chains were unpaired. Findings and limits, study-wide: VDJdb matching, biased toward anti-spike CD8 responses, missed private and CD4 specificities.

In the library, individual cDNA molecules carried attached unique molecular identifiers. Via MiXCR, TCRdb re-called the 5' RACE reads, giving one row per CDR3 protein. This table holds about 50,000 distinct CDR3 sequences, roughly 10% found once. The ends were cut back, 0 bases at V and 0 bases at J, with 4 bases in the middle. The germline CDR1 and CDR2 sequences are SGHTA and FQGNSA. The CDR3 loop spans 14 amino acids. The rearrangement uses TRBV7-2 and TRBJ2-3; no clear D gene. This receptor was obtained from an adult who was a healthcare worker with PCR-confirmed SARS-CoV-2 infection or an uninfected control (not recorded which). Sequenced: whole blood. CDR3 nucleotides: TGTGCCAGCAGCTTAGCGGGAAGCACAGATACGCAGTATTTT. It yields the protein CASSLAGSTDTQYF.